The clone carrying this T cell receptor (beta chain) turned up a few times. This sample is part of a study of blood T cell repertoires in COVID-19. Looking at the study overall: The United States, Italy and Spain were the sources of the acute and convalescent COVID-19 samples. From T cells, B-cell-depleted T cells, or PBMCs came the material, which was cDNA or gDNA.

The CDR3 length is 16 residues. The V segment lost 4 bases and the J segment 3 bases; nucleotides outside the gene matches: 10. Germline lookup yields CDR1 SGDLS and CDR2 YYNGEE. Source study methods: Scientists estimated how many nucleated cells there were by amplifying reference gene primers. Data came from immunoSEQ multiplex PCR; TCRdb stores just in-frame clones and leaves some out. V and J calls and clone size are those listed in that table; D and trimming were worked out from the DNA. Of hundreds of thousands of clones listed, nearly 90% are singletons. The source material was peripheral blood. The source of this sequence is a human donor in a cohort sampled during active COVID-19. V and J are TRBV9 and TRBJ2-5; 9 nucleotides match TRBD1. Written as DNA, the CDR3 is TGTGCCAGCAGCCCCTACTCAGGGACAGGGAAAGAGACCCAGTACTTC. This gives the protein CASSPYSGTGKETQYF.